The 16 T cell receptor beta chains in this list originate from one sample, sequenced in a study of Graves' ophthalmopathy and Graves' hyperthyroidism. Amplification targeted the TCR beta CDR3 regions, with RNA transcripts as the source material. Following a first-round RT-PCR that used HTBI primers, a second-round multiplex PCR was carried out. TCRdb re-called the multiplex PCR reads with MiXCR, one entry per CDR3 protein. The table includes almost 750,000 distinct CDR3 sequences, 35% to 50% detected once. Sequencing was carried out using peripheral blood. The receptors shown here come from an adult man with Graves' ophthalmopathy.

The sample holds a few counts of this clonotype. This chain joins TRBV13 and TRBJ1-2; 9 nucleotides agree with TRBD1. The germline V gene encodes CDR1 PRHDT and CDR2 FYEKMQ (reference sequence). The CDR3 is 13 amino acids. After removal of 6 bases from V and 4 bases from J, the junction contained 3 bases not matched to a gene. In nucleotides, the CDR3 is TGTGCCAGCAGGGGACAGGGCTTCTATGGCTACACCTTC. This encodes CASRGQGFYGYTF. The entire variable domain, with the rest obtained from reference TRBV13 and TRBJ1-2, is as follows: AAGVIQSPRHLIKEKRETATLKCYPIPRHDTVYWYQQGPGQDPQFLISFYEKMQSDKGSIPDRFSAQQFSDYHSELNMSSLELGDSALYFCASRGQGFYGYTFGSGTRLTVV.

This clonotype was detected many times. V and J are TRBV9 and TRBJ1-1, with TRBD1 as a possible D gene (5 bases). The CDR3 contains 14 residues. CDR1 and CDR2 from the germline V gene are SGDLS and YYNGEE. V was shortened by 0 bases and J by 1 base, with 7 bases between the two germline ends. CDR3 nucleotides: TGTGCCAGCAGCGTAGGAACAGGGAACACTGAAGCTTTCTTT. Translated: CASSVGTGNTEAFF.

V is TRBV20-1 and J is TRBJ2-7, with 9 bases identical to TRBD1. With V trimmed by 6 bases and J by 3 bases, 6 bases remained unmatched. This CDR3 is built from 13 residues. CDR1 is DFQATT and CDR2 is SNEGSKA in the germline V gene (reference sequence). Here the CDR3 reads CSARDRVRYEQYF. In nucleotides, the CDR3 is TGCAGTGCCCGGGACAGGGTCCGCTACGAGCAGTACTTC.

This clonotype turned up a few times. The DNA for the CDR3 is TGTGCCAGCAGCTTGAACATAGTTGCAACTAATGAAAAACTGTTTTTT. Translation: CASSLNIVATNEKLFF. The chain recombines TRBV7-9 with TRBJ1-4; D not resolved. Trimming removed 3 bases from V and 0 bases from J, with 11 bases in between. CDR3 length: 16 amino acids. The germline gives CDR1 SEHNR, CDR2 FQNEAQ (reference sequence).

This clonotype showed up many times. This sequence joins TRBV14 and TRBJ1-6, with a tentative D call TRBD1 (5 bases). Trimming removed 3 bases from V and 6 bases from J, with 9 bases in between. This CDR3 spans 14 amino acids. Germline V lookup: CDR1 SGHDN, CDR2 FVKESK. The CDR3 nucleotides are TGTGCCAGCAGCCAGGGGGTTTCTAATTCACCCCTCCACTTT. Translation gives CASSQGVSNSPLHF.

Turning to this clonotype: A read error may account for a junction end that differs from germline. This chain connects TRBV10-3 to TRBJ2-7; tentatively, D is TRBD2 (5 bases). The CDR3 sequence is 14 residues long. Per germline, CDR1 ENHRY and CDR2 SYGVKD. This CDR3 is CASSYRAGGDEQYF. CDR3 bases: TGTGCCAGCAGTTACCGGGCGGGCGGAGACGAGCAGTACTTC.

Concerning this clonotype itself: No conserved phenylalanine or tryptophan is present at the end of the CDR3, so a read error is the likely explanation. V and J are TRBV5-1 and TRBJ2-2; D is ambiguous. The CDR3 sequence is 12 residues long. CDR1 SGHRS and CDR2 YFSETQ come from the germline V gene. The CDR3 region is CASRPNTGELFL. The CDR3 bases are TGTGCCAGCAGGCCCAACACCGGGGAGCTGTTTCTT.

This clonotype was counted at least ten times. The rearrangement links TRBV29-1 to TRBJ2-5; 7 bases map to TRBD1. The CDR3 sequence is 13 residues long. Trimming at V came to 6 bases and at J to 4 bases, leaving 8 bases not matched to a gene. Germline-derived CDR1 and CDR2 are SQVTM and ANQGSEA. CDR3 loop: CSVDDRVRETQYF. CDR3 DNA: TGCAGCGTAGACGACAGGGTTAGAGAGACCCAGTACTTC.

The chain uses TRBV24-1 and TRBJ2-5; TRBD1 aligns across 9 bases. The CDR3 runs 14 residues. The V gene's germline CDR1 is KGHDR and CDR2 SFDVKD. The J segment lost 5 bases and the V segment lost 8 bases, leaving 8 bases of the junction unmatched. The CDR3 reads CATTPQGAYETQYF. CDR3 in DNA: TGTGCCACCACACCACAGGGGGCGTATGAGACCCAGTACTTC.

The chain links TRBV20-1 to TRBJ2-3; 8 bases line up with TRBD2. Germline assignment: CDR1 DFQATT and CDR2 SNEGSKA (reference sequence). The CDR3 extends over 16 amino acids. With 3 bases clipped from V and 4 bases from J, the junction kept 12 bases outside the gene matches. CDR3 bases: TGCAGTGCTAGTCATGATACAGCGGGAGACCCAGATACGCAGTATTTT. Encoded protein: CSASHDTAGDPDTQYF.

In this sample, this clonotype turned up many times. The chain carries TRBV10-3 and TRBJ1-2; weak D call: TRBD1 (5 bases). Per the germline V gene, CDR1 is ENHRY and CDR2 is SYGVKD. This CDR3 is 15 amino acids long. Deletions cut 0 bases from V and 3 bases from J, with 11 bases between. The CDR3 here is CAISESSRTYYGYTF. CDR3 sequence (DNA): TGTGCCATCAGTGAGTCCTCCAGGACATACTATGGCTACACCTTC.

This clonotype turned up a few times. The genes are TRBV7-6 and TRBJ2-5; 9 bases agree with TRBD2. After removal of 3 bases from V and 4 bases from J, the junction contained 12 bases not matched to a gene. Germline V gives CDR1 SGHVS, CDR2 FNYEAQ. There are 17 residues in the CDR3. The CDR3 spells CASSFSGLAGARETQYF. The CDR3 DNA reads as TGTGCCAGCAGCTTTTCAGGTTTAGCGGGGGCTCGAGAGACCCAGTACTTC.

In DNA form, the CDR3 reads TGTGCCACCAGCAGCGGGCAGTTCTCAAATTCACCCCTCCACTTT. Its translation: CATSSGQFSNSPLHF. The V call is TRBV15, the J call TRBJ1-6; D call uncertain. CDR1 LNHNV and CDR2 YYDKDF come from the germline V gene (reference sequence). This CDR3 is 15 amino acids long. V was cut by 3 bases and J by 7 bases, with 13 bases left in between.

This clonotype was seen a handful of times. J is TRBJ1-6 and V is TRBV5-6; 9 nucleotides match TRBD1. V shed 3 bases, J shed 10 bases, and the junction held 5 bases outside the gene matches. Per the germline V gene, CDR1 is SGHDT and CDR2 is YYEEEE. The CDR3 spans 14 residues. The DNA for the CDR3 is TGTGCCAGCAGCTGGACAGGGGTCGAGTCACCCCTCCACTTT. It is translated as CASSWTGVESPLHF.

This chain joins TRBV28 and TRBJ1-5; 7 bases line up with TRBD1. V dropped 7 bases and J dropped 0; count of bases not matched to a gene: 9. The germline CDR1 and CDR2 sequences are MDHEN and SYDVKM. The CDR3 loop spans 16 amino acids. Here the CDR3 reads CASTVTGRDSNQPQHF. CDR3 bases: TGTGCCAGCACCGTGACAGGGAGAGATAGCAATCAGCCCCAGCATTTT.

This CDR3 reads CASSQWAGSYGYTF. For the CDR3, the DNA is TGTGCCAGCAGCCAGTGGGCAGGGTCCTATGGCTACACCTTC. V gene TRBV4-2 combines with J gene TRBJ1-2, with D perhaps matching TRBD1 (5 bases). The CDR3 length is 14 residues. V gave up 3 bases and J gave up 4 bases, with 12 bases separating them. Germline lookup yields CDR1 LGHNA and CDR2 YNFKEQ.